This TCR beta chain originates from a study of T-cell memory formation after mild COVID-19. Study details: Largely, TCR clusters stayed within a single donor. Study-level points and caveats: Researchers could not confirm that second-wave clones peaking on day 37 targeted SARS-CoV-2. Pre-infection memory carried some responding clones, suggesting that cross-reactive memory joined. Clones contracting day 15 to 85 were balanced CD4/CD8; later expanders leaned CD4+.

The length of the CDR3 is 15 residues. The germline V gene has CDR1 MNHEY and CDR2 SMNVEV (reference sequence). Deletions cut 2 bases from V and 1 base from J, with 11 bases between. On this clonotype itself: The antigen remains undetermined.

TCRdb called the 5' RACE reads again in MiXCR, with one record for every CDR3 protein. This table has a few hundred thousand distinct CDR3 sequences, 19% appearing once. The V and J genes are TRBV27 and TRBJ1-1, with a weak D call TRBD1 (6 bases). Sequenced sample: PBMCs or a T cell subset sorted from them (not recorded which). This clonotype was obtained from a young man who had mild COVID-19 (a few samples of this study predate the infection). Cell type and time point are not known. CDR3 DNA sequence: TGTGCCAGCAGTTTAACCGGGGGCCCGAACACTGAAGCTTTCTTT. It codes for CASSLTGGPNTEAFF.